The source of this TCR beta chain is a study of T cell repertoires in cytomegalovirus infection. Study-wide context: From public TCR beta signatures came an indication of both CMV infection and matching HLA type.

TCRdb reprocessed the reads via MiXCR and lists one record per CDR3 protein. The sample lists approximately 500,000 distinct CDR3 sequences, approximately 15% seen once, with 20% to 30% in the top ten. The CDR3 has 19 residues. Trimming took 5 bases from V and 2 from J; bases not matched to a gene: 11. Germline CDR1 reads MNHNS; CDR2 reads SASEGT. The material sequenced was CD8+ T cells from PBMCs. This receptor was identified in a human donor in good health (CMV status not recorded). Some clones in this sample may be carry-over from other donors' samples. The genes are TRBV6-1 and TRBJ2-1, with TRBD2 identical over 14 bases. The CDR3 sequence: CASSPGTSGSNAPYNEQFF. CDR3 coding DNA: TGTGCCAGCAGTCCTGGGACTAGCGGGAGTAACGCGCCCTACAATGAGCAGTTCTTC.